A single sample is the source of the 6 T cell receptor beta chains below, sequenced in a study of CD8 T cells in Susac syndrome. It was with random hexamers that roughly 0.45 to 1 ug RNA was reverse transcribed. TCRdb re-derived calls from the immunoSEQ multiplex PCR reads in MiXCR, one entry per CDR3 protein. The sample lists roughly 130,000 distinct CDR3 sequences, nearly 96% occurring once. The sequencing input was CD4+ T cells from PBMCs. The receptor source for this set is a human donor with Susac syndrome.

This chain joins TRBV4-1 and TRBJ1-2; D remains ambiguous. The germline CDR1 and CDR2 sequences are MGHRA and YSYEKL. This CDR3 is built from 13 residues. V was pared by 0 bases and J by 7 bases, with 9 bases between. CDR3 protein: CASSQDVRFGYTF. CDR3 nucleotide sequence: TGCGCCAGCAGCCAAGATGTTCGGTTTGGCTACACCTTC.

This clonotype was observed once. Here the CDR3 DNA reads TGCAGTGCTATAGTTAGTCCCGACGGACGCAAAAACATTCAGTACTTC. Protein: CSAIVSPDGRKNIQYF. V usage is TRBV20-1 and J usage is TRBJ2-4; D remains ambiguous. Germline V gene lookup returns CDR1 DFQATT and CDR2 SNEGSKA (reference sequence). The CDR3 covers 16 residues. V gave up 4 bases and J gave up 3 bases, with 19 bases separating them.

This rearrangement joins TRBV2 to TRBJ1-5, with a possible D match to TRBD1 (5 bases). Between the trimmed V and J ends, which lost 6 bases and 0 bases, there was a span of 12 bases. Germline CDR1 reads SNHLY; CDR2 reads FYNNEI. This CDR3 contains 15 residues. In DNA, the CDR3 is TGTGCCAGCAGCCCGACGGACAATAGCAATCAGCCCCAGCATTTT. The encoded protein is CASSPTDNSNQPQHF.

The chain employs TRBV27 and TRBJ1-4; D unclear. V was shortened by 4 bases and J by 8 bases, with 2 bases between the two germline ends. Germline assignment: CDR1 MNHEY and CDR2 SMNVEV (reference sequence). This CDR3 has 10 amino acids. The CDR3 here is CASSSEKLFF. The CDR3 nucleotides read TGTGCCAGCAGTTCAGAAAAACTGTTTTTT.

The chain has TRBV27 and TRBJ2-1; 8 bases are a match to TRBD2. The CDR3 covers 15 residues. Germline CDR1 MNHEY, CDR2 SMNVEV (reference sequence). V lost 2 bases and J lost 3; bases outside the gene matches: 3. The CDR3 sequence: CASSLILAVYNEQFF. The CDR3 DNA sequence: TGTGCCAGCAGTTTAATACTAGCGGTCTACAATGAGCAGTTCTTC.

The chain recombines TRBV5-6 with TRBJ2-7; 7 bases agree with TRBD1. The trim removed 2 bases at V and 4 bases at J, leaving 6 bases unmatched. The CDR3 length is 14 residues. Germline lookup yields CDR1 SGHDT and CDR2 YYEEEE. Here the CDR3 reads CASSFSTGYYEQYF. CDR3 nucleotides: TGTGCCAGCAGCTTCTCGACAGGGTATTACGAGCAGTACTTC.